One sample yielded the 14 T cell receptor beta chains listed below, sequenced in a study of T cells expressing NK-cell markers. After re-calling the 5' RACE reads, TCRdb lists one entry per CDR3 protein, DNA absent. The sample totals about 260,000 distinct CDR3 sequences. Material: blood T cells: a sorted CD56 or NKG2C T cell subset, CD4+ or CD8+ T cells, or bulk PBMC T cells (not recorded which). These receptors all stem from a woman aged 18 to 75 in good health.

The chain is built from TRBV20-1 and TRBJ1-6; the D call from TCRdb, TRBD1, cannot be confirmed without DNA. Germline values: CDR1 DFQATT, CDR2 SNEGSKA (reference sequence). The CDR3 spans 13 residues. The CDR3 sequence is CSAERDFNSPLHF.

The rearrangement links TRBV5-4 to TRBJ2-7. The CDR3 is 11 amino acids. The germline CDR1 and CDR2 sequences are SGHNT and YYREEE (reference sequence). The CDR3 is CASSWGPEQYF.

The rearrangement joins TRBV2 to TRBJ2-3. This CDR3 spans 14 amino acids. CDR1 SNHLY and CDR2 FYNNEI come from the germline V gene. CDR3 sequence: CASSDRSATDTQYF.

This chain joins TRBV19 and TRBJ2-4; TCRdb returns TRBD1, unconfirmable since there is no DNA. There are 16 residues in the CDR3. The germline V gene encodes CDR1 LNHDA and CDR2 SQIVND (reference sequence). The CDR3 loop reads CATYGDRPKAKNIQYF.

V and J are TRBV20-1 and TRBJ2-3; the TRBD1 assignment by TCRdb is unverifiable without DNA. CDR1 and CDR2 (germline): DFQATT, SNEGSKA (reference sequence). This CDR3 region has 16 residues. CDR3 protein: CSAGTQGRASTDTQYF.

The rearrangement links TRBV12-3 or TRBV12-4 to TRBJ2-3; TCRdb calls TRBD1, which cannot be checked without DNA. The CDR3 is 15 residues long. The CDR3 here is CAGSPRQGAADTQYF.

This rearrangement joins TRBV20-1 to TRBJ2-5. Germline V gene sequence: CDR1 DFQATT, CDR2 SNEGSKA (reference sequence). This CDR3 comprises 15 residues. The CDR3 loop reads CSARENGVKSETQYF.

This chain joins TRBV11-2 and TRBJ2-3; lacking DNA, the TRBD2 call made by TCRdb goes unchecked. The germline gives CDR1 SGHAT, CDR2 FQNNGV. The CDR3 runs 21 residues. The CDR3 region is CASSLEGLAGGSYPSTDTQYF. Variable domain in full (rest from reference TRBV11-2 and TRBJ2-3): EAGVAQSPRYKIIEKRQSVAFWCNPISGHATLYWYQQILGQGPKLLIQFQNNGVVDDSQLPKDRFSAERLKGVDSTLKIQPAKLEDSAVYLCASSLEGLAGGSYPSTDTQYFGPGTRLTVL.

This sequence joins TRBV12-3 or TRBV12-4 and TRBJ1-5; TCRdb's D call of TRBD1 is untestable without DNA. The CDR3 runs 15 residues. The CDR3 protein is CASRMGQLSNQPQHF.

This sequence joins TRBV30 and TRBJ2-1; as DNA is missing, the TRBD2 call by TCRdb cannot be tested. The CDR3 is 15 amino acids. Germline V gives CDR1 GTSNPN, CDR2 SVGIG (reference sequence). The CDR3 region is CAWSEWGLAGNEQFF.

This chain uses TRBV5-6 with TRBJ1-1; TCRdb outputs TRBD1, but without DNA this stays unchecked. Germline V gene lookup returns CDR1 SGHDT and CDR2 YYEEEE. The CDR3 is 14 amino acids. The CDR3 loop is CASKLGQLNTEAFF.

The chain is built from TRBV4-3 and TRBJ2-4; TCRdb's D call of TRBD1 is untestable without DNA. CDR1 LGHNA and CDR2 YSLEER come from the germline V gene. The CDR3 is made up of 15 amino acids. CDR3 amino acids: CASSQGDRDGDIQYF.

The V gene is TRBV6-1, the J gene TRBJ2-2; TCRdb reports TRBD2, a call that lacks DNA to check it against. This CDR3 is 15 amino acids long. The germline CDR1 and CDR2 sequences are MNHNS and SASEGT. CDR3 amino acids: CASSNSGRAGGELFF.

The chain employs TRBV20-1 and TRBJ2-1; TCRdb picks TRBD2, but there is no DNA to check that call. Germline V gene lookup returns CDR1 DFQATT and CDR2 SNEGSKA (reference sequence). The CDR3 has 13 residues. The CDR3 sequence is CSADSGSYNEQFF.